This T cell receptor beta chain was sequenced in a study of cytomegalovirus exposure and HLA in healthy donors. Regarding the study as a whole: Among donors in an Asian-associated ancestry cluster, a later analysis reportedly found fewer N-insertions than the approximately 670-donor mean. DRB1 had the most TCR associations and HLA-C the fewest, a later analysis found, with rates varying by HLA locus. Around 160 TCR beta chains were listed as cytomegalovirus-associated.

Germline loops: CDR1 SGHRS, CDR2 YFSETQ. The germline V and J ends were trimmed by 3 bases and 1 base, with 13 bases remaining between them. The CDR3 covers 16 residues. The PCR was carried out with 60 Vbeta primers and 13 Jbeta primers. Profiled with immunoSEQ multiplex PCR; TCRdb holds only in-frame clones, not every one. The top ten hold about 7% of the sample, which has over 65,000 clones, over 75% seen once. This clone was seen a single time. What it binds is not known. Whereas donors were nominally healthy upon sampling, unrecorded immune exposures were probable. This clonotype originated in a human donor in good health. The source material was PBMCs. The chain has TRBV5-1 and TRBJ1-4, with a weak D call TRBD1 (5 bases). CDR3 loop: CASSSEGRRTNEKLFF. CDR3 coding DNA: TGCGCCAGCAGCTCGGAGGGACGGCGAACTAATGAAAAACTGTTTTTT.